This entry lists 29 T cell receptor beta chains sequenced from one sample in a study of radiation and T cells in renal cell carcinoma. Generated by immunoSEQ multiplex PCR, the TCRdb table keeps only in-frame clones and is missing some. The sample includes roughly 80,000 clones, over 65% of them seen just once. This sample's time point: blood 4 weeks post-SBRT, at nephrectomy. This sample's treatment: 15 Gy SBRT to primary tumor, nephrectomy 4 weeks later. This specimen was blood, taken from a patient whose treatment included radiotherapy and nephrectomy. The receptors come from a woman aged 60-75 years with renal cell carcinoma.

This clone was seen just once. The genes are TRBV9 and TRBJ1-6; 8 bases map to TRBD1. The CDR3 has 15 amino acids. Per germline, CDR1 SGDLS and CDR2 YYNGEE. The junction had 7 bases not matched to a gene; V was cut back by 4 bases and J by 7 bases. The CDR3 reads CASSLQGARNSPLHF. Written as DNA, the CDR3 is TGTGCCAGCAGCCTCCAGGGGGCGCGGAATTCACCCCTCCACTTT.

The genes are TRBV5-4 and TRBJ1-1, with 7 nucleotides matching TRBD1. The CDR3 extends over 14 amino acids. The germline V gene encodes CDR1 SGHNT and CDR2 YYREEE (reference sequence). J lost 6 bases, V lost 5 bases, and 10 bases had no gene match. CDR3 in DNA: TGTGCCAGCAGTCAGACAGGGATGAAAGCTGAAGCTTTCTTT. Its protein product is CASSQTGMKAEAFF.

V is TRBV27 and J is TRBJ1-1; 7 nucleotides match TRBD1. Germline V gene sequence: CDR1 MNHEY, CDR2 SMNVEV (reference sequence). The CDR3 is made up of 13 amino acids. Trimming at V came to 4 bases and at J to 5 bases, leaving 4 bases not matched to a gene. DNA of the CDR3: TGTGCCAGCAGTTGGACAGGAGGGACTGAAGCTTTCTTT. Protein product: CASSWTGGTEAFF.

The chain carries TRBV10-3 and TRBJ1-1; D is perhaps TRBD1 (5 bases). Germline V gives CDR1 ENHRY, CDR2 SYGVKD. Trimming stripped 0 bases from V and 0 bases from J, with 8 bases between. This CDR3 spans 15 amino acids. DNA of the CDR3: TGTGCCATCAGTGAGTCGGGGCACCTGAACACTGAAGCTTTCTTT. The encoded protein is CAISESGHLNTEAFF.

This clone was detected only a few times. The CDR3 spells CASSGGRGLTEAFF. The CDR3 DNA sequence: TGTGCCAGCAGTGGAGGCAGGGGTCTCACTGAAGCTTTCTTT. The chain carries TRBV6-1 and TRBJ1-1; D may be TRBD1 (6 bases). The CDR3 runs 14 residues. Germline V gene lookup returns CDR1 MNHNS and CDR2 SASEGT. Trimming took 4 bases from V and 4 from J, leaving 13 bases between them.

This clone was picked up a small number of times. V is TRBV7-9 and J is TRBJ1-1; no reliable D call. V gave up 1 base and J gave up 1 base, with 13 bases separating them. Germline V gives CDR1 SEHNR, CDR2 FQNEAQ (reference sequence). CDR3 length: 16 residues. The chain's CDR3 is CASSLGAPGKNTEAFF. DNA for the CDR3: TGTGCCAGCAGCTTAGGAGCACCAGGCAAGAACACTGAAGCTTTCTTT.

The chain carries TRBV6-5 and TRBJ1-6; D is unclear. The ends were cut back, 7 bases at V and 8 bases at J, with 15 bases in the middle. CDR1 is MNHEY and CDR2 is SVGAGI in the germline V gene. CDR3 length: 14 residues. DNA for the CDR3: TGTGCCAGCAATCCTCTGGGGAGTTATTCACCCCTCCACTTT. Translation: CASNPLGSYSPLHF.

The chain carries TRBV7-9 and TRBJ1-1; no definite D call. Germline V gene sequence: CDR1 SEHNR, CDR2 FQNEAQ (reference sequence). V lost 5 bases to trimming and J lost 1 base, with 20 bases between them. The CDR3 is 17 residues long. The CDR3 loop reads CASSLFRGPQWNTEAFF. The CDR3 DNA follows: TGTGCCAGCAGCCTTTTTCGTGGGCCACAATGGAACACTGAAGCTTTCTTT.

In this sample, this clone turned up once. The CDR3 nucleotides are TGTGCCAGCAGTTACGGACCGATGCCCCAGGGCACTGAAGCTTTCTTT. Its protein is CASSYGPMPQGTEAFF. V is TRBV6-5 and J is TRBJ1-1, with a tentative D call TRBD1 (5 bases). The V end lost 2 bases, the J end lost 4 bases, and 17 bases lay between the germline ends. Germline CDR1 MNHEY, CDR2 SVGAGI. There are 16 residues in the CDR3.

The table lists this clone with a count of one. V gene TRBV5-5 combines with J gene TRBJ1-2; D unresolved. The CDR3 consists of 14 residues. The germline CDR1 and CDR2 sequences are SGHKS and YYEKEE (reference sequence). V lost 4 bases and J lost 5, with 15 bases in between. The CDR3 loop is CASSRAEAQYGYTF. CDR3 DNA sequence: TGTGCCAGCAGCCGGGCGGAGGCTCAATATGGCTACACCTTC.

The CDR3 spells CASSPHGLAGGRSYNEQFF. CDR3 coding DNA: TGTGCCAGCAGCCCACACGGACTAGCGGGGGGTAGGTCCTACAATGAGCAGTTCTTC. The rearrangement uses TRBV9 and TRBJ2-1; 14 bases fit TRBD2. In germline, CDR1 is SGDLS, CDR2 YYNGEE. The V and J ends lost 4 bases and 1 base, in that order; junction bases with no gene match: 10. The CDR3 contains 19 residues.

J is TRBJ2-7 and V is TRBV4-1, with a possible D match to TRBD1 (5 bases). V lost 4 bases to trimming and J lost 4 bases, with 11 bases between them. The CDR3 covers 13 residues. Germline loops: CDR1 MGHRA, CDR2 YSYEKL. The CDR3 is CASSPSQGYEQYF. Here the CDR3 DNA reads TGCGCCAGCAGCCCTAGTCAGGGTTACGAGCAGTACTTC.

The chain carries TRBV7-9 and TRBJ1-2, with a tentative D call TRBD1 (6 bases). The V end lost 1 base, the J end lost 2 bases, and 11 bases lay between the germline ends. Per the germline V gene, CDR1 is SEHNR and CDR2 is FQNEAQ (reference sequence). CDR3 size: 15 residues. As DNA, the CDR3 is TGTGCCAGCAGCTTAGTAGCAGGGGCGAACTATGGCTACACCTTC. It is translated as CASSLVAGANYGYTF.

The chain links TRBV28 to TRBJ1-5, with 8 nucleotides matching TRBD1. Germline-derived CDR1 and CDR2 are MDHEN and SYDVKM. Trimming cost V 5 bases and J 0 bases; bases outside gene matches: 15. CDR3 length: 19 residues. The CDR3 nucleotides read TGTGCCAGCAGTCCCACTCCCGGGACAGGCGATTATAGCAATCAGCCCCAGCATTTT. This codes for CASSPTPGTGDYSNQPQHF.

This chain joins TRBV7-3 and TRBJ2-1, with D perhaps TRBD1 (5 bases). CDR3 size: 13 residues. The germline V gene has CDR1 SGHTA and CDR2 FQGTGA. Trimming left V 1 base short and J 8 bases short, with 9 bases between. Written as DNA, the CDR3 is TGTGCCAGCAGCTTAATAGGGGCCCATGAGCAGTTCTTC. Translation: CASSLIGAHEQFF.

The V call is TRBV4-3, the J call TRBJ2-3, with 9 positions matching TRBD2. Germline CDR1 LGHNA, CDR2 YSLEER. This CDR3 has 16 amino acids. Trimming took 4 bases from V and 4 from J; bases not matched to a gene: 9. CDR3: CASSPQVAGVADTQYF. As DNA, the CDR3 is TGCGCCAGCAGCCCCCAAGTAGCGGGAGTGGCAGATACGCAGTATTTT.

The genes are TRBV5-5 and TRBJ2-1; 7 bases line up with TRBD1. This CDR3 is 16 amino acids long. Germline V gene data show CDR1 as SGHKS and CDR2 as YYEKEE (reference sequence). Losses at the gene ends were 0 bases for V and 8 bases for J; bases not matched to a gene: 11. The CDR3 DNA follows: TGTGCCAGCAGCTTGGACGCGACAGGGTTCTCGCATGAGCAGTTCTTC. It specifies CASSLDATGFSHEQFF.

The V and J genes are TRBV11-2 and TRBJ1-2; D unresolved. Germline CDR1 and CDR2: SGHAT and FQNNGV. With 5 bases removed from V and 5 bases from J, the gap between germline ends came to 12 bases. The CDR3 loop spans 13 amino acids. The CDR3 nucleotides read TGTGCCAGCAGCAAGACCGGGGAGTATGGCTACACCTTC. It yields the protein CASSKTGEYGYTF. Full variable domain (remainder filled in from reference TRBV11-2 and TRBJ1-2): EAGVAQSPRYKIIEKRQSVAFWCNPISGHATLYWYQQILGQGPKLLIQFQNNGVVDDSQLPKDRFSAERLKGVDSTLKIQPAKLEDSAVYLCASSKTGEYGYTFGSGTRLTVV.

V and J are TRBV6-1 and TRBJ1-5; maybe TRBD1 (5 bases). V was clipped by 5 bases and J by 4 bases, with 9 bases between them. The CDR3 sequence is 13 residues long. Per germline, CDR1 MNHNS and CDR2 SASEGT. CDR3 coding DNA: TGTGCCAGCAGTTCGGCAGGGAATCAGCCCCAGCATTTT. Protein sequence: CASSSAGNQPQHF.

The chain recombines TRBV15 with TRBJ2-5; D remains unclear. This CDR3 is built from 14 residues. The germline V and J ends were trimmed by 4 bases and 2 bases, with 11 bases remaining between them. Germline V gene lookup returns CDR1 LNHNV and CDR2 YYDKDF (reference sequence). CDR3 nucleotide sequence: TGTGCCACCAGCAAAATGGGCCGACAAGAGACCCAGTACTTC. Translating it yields CATSKMGRQETQYF.

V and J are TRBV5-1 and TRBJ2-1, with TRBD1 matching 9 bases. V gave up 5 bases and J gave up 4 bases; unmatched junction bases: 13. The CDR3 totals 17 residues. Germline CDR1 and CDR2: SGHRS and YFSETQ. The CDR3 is CASRWTGVSRMYNEQFF. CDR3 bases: TGCGCCAGCAGATGGACAGGGGTGAGTAGGATGTACAATGAGCAGTTCTTC.

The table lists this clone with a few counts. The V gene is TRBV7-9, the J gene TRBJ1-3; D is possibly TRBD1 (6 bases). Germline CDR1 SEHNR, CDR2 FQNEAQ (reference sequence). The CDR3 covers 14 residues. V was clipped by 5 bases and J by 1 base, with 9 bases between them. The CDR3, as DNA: TGTGCCAGCAGCCCCACAGGGTCTGGAAACACCATATATTTT. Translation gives CASSPTGSGNTIYF.

As DNA, the CDR3 is TGTGCCAGCAGTCAACTAGCGCGGACCTACGAGCAGTACTTC. Amino acids: CASSQLARTYEQYF. This chain links TRBV27 with TRBJ2-5, with TRBD2 matching over 7 bases. The end of the DNA is better explained by TRBJ2-7, so the J call may be wrong. Germline V gene sequence: CDR1 MNHEY, CDR2 SMNVEV (reference sequence). The CDR3 runs 14 residues.

The CDR3 DNA reads TGTGCCAGCAGTGAATATCTGCAGAGGAGCTCCTACAATGAGCAGTTCTTC. Protein sequence: CASSEYLQRSSYNEQFF. The rearrangement uses TRBV25-1 and TRBJ2-1; D not resolved. The V end was cut by 0 bases, the J end by 0 bases, with 12 bases between. Germline V gene sequence: CDR1 MGHDK, CDR2 SYGVNS. The CDR3 sequence is 17 residues long.

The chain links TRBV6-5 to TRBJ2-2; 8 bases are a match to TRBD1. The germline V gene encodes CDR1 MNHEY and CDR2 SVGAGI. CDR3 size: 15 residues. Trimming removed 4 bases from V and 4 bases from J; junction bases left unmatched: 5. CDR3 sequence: CASSSTGAITGELFF. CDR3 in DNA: TGTGCCAGCAGTTCGACAGGGGCGATCACCGGGGAGCTGTTTTTT.

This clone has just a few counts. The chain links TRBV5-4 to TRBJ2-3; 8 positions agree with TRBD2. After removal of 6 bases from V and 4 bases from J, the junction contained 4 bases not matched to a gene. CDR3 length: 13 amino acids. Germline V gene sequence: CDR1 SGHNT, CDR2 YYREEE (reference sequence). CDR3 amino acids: CASKSGSADTQYF. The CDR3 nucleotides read TGTGCCAGCAAAAGCGGGAGCGCAGATACGCAGTATTTT.

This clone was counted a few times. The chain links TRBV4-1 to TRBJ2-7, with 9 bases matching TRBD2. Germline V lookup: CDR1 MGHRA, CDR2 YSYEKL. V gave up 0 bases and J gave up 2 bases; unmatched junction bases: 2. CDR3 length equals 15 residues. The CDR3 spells CASSQELAGPYEQYF. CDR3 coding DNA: TGCGCCAGCAGCCAAGAACTAGCGGGCCCCTACGAGCAGTACTTC.

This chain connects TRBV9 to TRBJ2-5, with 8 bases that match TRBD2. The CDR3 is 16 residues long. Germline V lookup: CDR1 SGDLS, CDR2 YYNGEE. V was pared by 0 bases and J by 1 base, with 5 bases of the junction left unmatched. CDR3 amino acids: CASSVGAGGPQETQYF. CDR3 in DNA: TGTGCCAGCAGCGTAGGGGCGGGGGGCCCCCAAGAGACCCAGTACTTC.

CDR3 amino acids: CASTEPGATKAFF. DNA of the CDR3: TGTGCCAGTACCGAACCGGGAGCGACGAAGGCTTTCTTT. The chain is built from TRBV19 and TRBJ1-1; D unresolved. Germline V gene data show CDR1 as LNHDA and CDR2 as SQIVND (reference sequence). Between the trimmed V and J ends, which lost 7 bases and 11 bases, there was a span of 20 bases. This CDR3 comprises 13 residues.